These 26 T cell receptor beta chains came from one sample sequenced in a study of blood T cell repertoires in COVID-19. The assay was immunoSEQ multiplex PCR, and TCRdb's table has in-frame clones only and misses some. The sample lists about 160,000 clones; roughly 88% were seen once. Sequencing input: peripheral blood. The receptors originated from an elderly woman with active or convalescent COVID-19.

V usage is TRBV3-1 (or the pseudogene TRBV3-2) and J usage is TRBJ1-3, with 8 bases that match TRBD1. V shed 4 bases and J 3 bases; nucleotides not matched to a gene: 8. Germline-derived CDR1 and CDR2 are LGHDT and YNNKEL (reference sequence). CDR3 length: 16 amino acids. CDR3 sequence reads: CASSPGQVMSGNTIYF. In DNA, the CDR3 is TGTGCCAGCAGCCCGGGACAGGTGATGAGTGGAAACACCATATATTTT.

The chain links TRBV28 to TRBJ1-2, with D unresolved. V was clipped by 1 base and J by 3 bases, with 12 bases between them. Looked up from germline, CDR1 is MDHEN and CDR2 is SYDVKM. The CDR3 contains 15 residues. CDR3 in DNA: TGTGCCAGCAGTTTATCGGGGTCCGGGGACTATGGCTACACCTTC. It yields the protein CASSLSGSGDYGYTF.

This chain links TRBV7-8 with TRBJ1-1, with a weak D call TRBD1 (5 bases). The V end was cut by 4 bases, the J end by 5 bases, with 17 bases between. This CDR3 is 15 amino acids long. CDR1 SGHVS and CDR2 FQNEAQ come from the germline V gene. CDR3 in DNA: TGTGCCAGCAGCTCAGGGTATAGGGGAGGAACTGAAGCTTTCTTT. It specifies CASSSGYRGGTEAFF. Full variable domain (rest looked up from reference TRBV7-8 and TRBJ1-1): GAGVSQSPRYKVAKRGQDVALRCDPISGHVSLFWYQQALGQGPEFLTYFQNEAQLDKSGLPSDRFFAERPEGSVSTLKIQRTQQEDSAVYLCASSSGYRGGTEAFFGQGTRLTVV.

J is TRBJ1-5 and V is TRBV19, with 7 bases lining up with TRBD1. With V trimmed by 6 bases and J by 2 bases, 7 bases remained unmatched. This CDR3 contains 15 residues. Germline loops: CDR1 LNHDA, CDR2 SQIVND (reference sequence). As DNA, the CDR3 is TGTGCCAGTAGCGAGACAGGGTGGGGCAATCAGCCCCAGCATTTT. Translating gives CASSETGWGNQPQHF.

The chain links TRBV27 to TRBJ1-2; the match to TRBD1 covers 8 bases. The CDR3 totals 14 residues. V lost 3 bases and J lost 4; bases outside the gene matches: 4. Germline V gene lookup returns CDR1 MNHEY and CDR2 SMNVEV (reference sequence). The CDR3 sequence: CASSFGTGLYGYTF. CDR3 bases: TGTGCCAGCAGTTTTGGGACAGGACTCTATGGCTACACCTTC.

The V call is TRBV5-4, the J call TRBJ2-3, with 7 bases aligning to TRBD2. The CDR3 is 16 residues long. Germline V gene lookup returns CDR1 SGHNT and CDR2 YYREEE (reference sequence). The ends lost 1 base at V and 3 bases at J; junction bases unmatched: 8. The chain's CDR3 is CASSLPRSGKTDTQYF. The CDR3 region has the DNA TGTGCCAGCAGCTTGCCGCGAAGCGGGAAGACAGATACGCAGTATTTT.

This clone was found a few times. The genes are TRBV7-9 and TRBJ2-7; a possible D gene is TRBD1 (7 bases). This CDR3 spans 15 amino acids. The V gene's germline CDR1 is SEHNR and CDR2 FQNEAQ (reference sequence). Trimming took 4 bases from V and 6 from J, leaving 19 bases between them. CDR3 protein: CASSSRGRQGGEQYF. For the CDR3, the DNA is TGTGCCAGCAGCTCCCGGGGGCGACAGGGTGGCGAGCAGTACTTC.

The CDR3 here is CASSVQGAGQPQHF. DNA for the CDR3: TGTGCCAGCAGTGTTCAGGGGGCAGGTCAGCCCCAGCATTTT. This chain links TRBV2 with TRBJ1-5; TRBD1 matches 8 bases. With V trimmed by 4 bases and J by 6 bases, 5 bases remained unmatched. This CDR3 is built from 14 residues. In germline, CDR1 is SNHLY, CDR2 FYNNEI.

V gene TRBV30 combines with J gene TRBJ2-7, with 11 bases that match TRBD2. Germline loops: CDR1 GTSNPN, CDR2 SVGIG (reference sequence). Losses at the gene ends were 2 bases for V and 3 bases for J; bases not matched to a gene: 9. CDR3 length: 16 residues. The CDR3 region has the DNA TGTGCCTGGAGTCGCGGTAGCGGGGGGGTGGGCTACGAGCAGTACTTC. Protein: CAWSRGSGGVGYEQYF.

The CDR3 region has the DNA TGTGCCAGCAGCTTACGAGATGAGGATGGCTACACCTTC. Translation: CASSLRDEDGYTF. This chain joins TRBV7-9 and TRBJ1-2, with D hard to call. V lost 2 bases, J lost 6 bases, and 10 bases lay in between. CDR1 is SEHNR and CDR2 is FQNEAQ in the germline V gene (reference sequence). This CDR3 spans 13 amino acids.

The chain joins TRBV18 to TRBJ1-6, with TRBD1 identical over 9 bases. V dropped 3 bases and J dropped 12; count of bases not matched to a gene: 6. In germline, CDR1 is KGHSH, CDR2 LQKENI. The CDR3 spans 14 residues. Written as DNA, the CDR3 is TGTGCCAGCTCACCGAACAGGGGGCTAGAACCCCTCCACTTT. Protein: CASSPNRGLEPLHF.

The CDR3 DNA reads as TGTGCCTGGAGTCCCACGGTCCTTTACACCTTC. Translating gives CAWSPTVLYTF. J is TRBJ1-2 and V is TRBV30; unclear D gene. With 2 bases removed from V and 11 bases from J, the gap between germline ends came to 12 bases. Germline V lookup: CDR1 GTSNPN, CDR2 SVGIG (reference sequence). CDR3 size: 11 residues.

In its sample, this clone was seen once. The V and J genes are TRBV7-2 and TRBJ2-4, with TRBD2 matching 12 bases. The CDR3 runs to 16 residues. V dropped 6 bases and J dropped 7; count of bases not matched to a gene: 10. From germline, CDR1 is SGHTA and CDR2 FQGNSA. This chain's CDR3 is CASRLTSGGALNIQYF. DNA for the CDR3: TGTGCCAGCAGGTTGACTAGCGGGGGTGCCTTGAACATTCAGTACTTC.

The sample holds a few counts of this clone. The chain links TRBV6-5 to TRBJ1-1, with TRBD1 matching over 8 bases. The CDR3 has 16 residues. Germline V gives CDR1 MNHEY, CDR2 SVGAGI. The V and J ends lost 2 bases and 2 bases, in that order; junction bases with no gene match: 7. The CDR3 here is CASSYDRGRRNTEAFF. The CDR3 nucleotides read TGTGCCAGCAGTTACGACAGGGGAAGGAGAAACACTGAAGCTTTCTTT.

The chain carries TRBV5-1 and TRBJ1-2; D is undetermined. CDR1 is SGHRS, CDR2 YFSETQ, per germline. The CDR3 runs 13 residues. The ends were cut back, 0 bases at V and 7 bases at J, with 10 bases in the middle. The CDR3 spells CASSLEEVSGYTF. The CDR3 coding sequence is TGCGCCAGCAGCTTGGAGGAGGTTAGTGGCTACACCTTC.

The rearrangement uses TRBV4-3 and TRBJ2-2; the match to TRBD1 covers 10 bases. V dropped 4 bases and J dropped 4; count of bases not matched to a gene: 3. CDR1 is LGHNA and CDR2 is YSLEER in the germline V gene. This CDR3 is 15 amino acids long. The CDR3 region has the DNA TGCGCCAGCAGCCTTCGGACAGGGGGCACCGGGGAGCTGTTTTTT. Its protein product is CASSLRTGGTGELFF.

This chain uses TRBV7-9 with TRBJ1-3; weak D call: TRBD1 (6 bases). V lost 4 bases to trimming and J lost 0 bases, with 10 bases between them. The CDR3 covers 15 residues. Germline V lookup: CDR1 SEHNR, CDR2 FQNEAQ (reference sequence). CDR3 nucleotide sequence: TGTGCCAGCAGCTACGACAGGAGCTCTGGAAACACCATATATTTT. Residues: CASSYDRSSGNTIYF.

The J gene is TRBJ1-2, the V gene TRBV10-3; D remains ambiguous. The CDR3 covers 12 residues. Trimming took 2 bases from V and 4 from J, leaving 5 bases between them. CDR1 is ENHRY, CDR2 SYGVKD, per germline. DNA for the CDR3: TGTGCCATCAGTGAGGCTAGCTATGGCTACACCTTC. It yields the protein CAISEASYGYTF.

This chain joins TRBV7-9 and TRBJ2-2; unclear D gene. V was shortened by 5 bases and J by 4 bases, with 5 bases between the two germline ends. This CDR3 has 12 residues. Germline V gene sequence: CDR1 SEHNR, CDR2 FQNEAQ (reference sequence). The CDR3 is CASSLSTGELFF. In nucleotides, the CDR3 is TGTGCCAGCAGCCTCAGCACCGGGGAGCTGTTTTTT.

Concerning this clone: The same CDR3 can be traced to other DNA sequences in this sample. The V and J genes are TRBV6-2 or TRBV6-3 and TRBJ2-7; 11 positions agree with TRBD2. Germline CDR1 and CDR2: MNHEY and SVGEGT. CDR3 length: 15 residues. Trimming removed 0 bases from V and 4 bases from J; junction bases left unmatched: 2. CDR3 protein: CASSYSGTSGYEQYF. In nucleotides, the CDR3 is TGTGCCAGCAGTTACTCGGGGACTAGCGGATACGAGCAGTACTTC.

CDR3 nucleotides: TGTGCCAGCAGCGTTACCGGGACAGGGATTGAGCAGTTCTTC. Translating it yields CASSVTGTGIEQFF. The genes are TRBV5-4 and TRBJ2-1; the match to TRBD1 covers 9 bases. This CDR3 has 14 amino acids. V was pared by 4 bases and J by 9 bases, with 8 bases of the junction left unmatched. CDR1 SGHNT and CDR2 YYREEE come from the germline V gene (reference sequence). The full variable domain, rest sourced from reference TRBV5-4 and TRBJ2-1, is ETGVTQSPTHLIKTRGQQVTLRCSSQSGHNTVSWYQQALGQGPQFIFQYYREEENGRGNFPPRFSGLQFPNYSSELNVNALELDDSALYLCASSVTGTGIEQFFGPGTRLTVL.

This clone was seen only once. The chain uses TRBV3-1 (or the pseudogene TRBV3-2) and TRBJ1-2; maybe TRBD1 (5 bases). Germline V CDR1 and CDR2: LGHDT, YNNKEL (reference sequence). V was clipped by 10 bases and J by 4 bases, with 22 bases between them. The CDR3 runs to 15 residues. CDR3 nucleotide sequence: TGTGCCACACCAAGGGAGGGAAAGGGGTCCTATGGCTACACCTTC. Its translation: CATPREGKGSYGYTF.

The chain combines TRBV27 with TRBJ1-1; D is possibly TRBD1 (6 bases). Trimming left V 3 bases short and J 0 bases short, with 11 bases between. CDR3 length equals 15 residues. Germline CDR1 is MNHEY and CDR2 is SMNVEV (reference sequence). The CDR3 loop reads CASSFGGRMNTEAFF. The CDR3 DNA reads as TGTGCCAGCAGTTTCGGGGGGCGGATGAACACTGAAGCTTTCTTT.

The V gene is TRBV23-1, the J gene TRBJ1-2; D not certain. TRBV23-1 is identified as an open reading frame with a role that is uncertain. Between the trimmed V and J ends, which lost 9 bases and 8 bases, there was a span of 22 bases. This CDR3 is 14 amino acids long. The CDR3 region is CASKARSPRQGYTF. The CDR3 bases are TGCGCCAGTAAAGCCAGGTCCCCCCGGCAGGGCTACACCTTC.

The CDR3 bases are TGTGCCAGCAGCCAAGGGGGATTGCCCCAGCATTTT. Protein: CASSQGGLPQHF. V usage is TRBV6-6 and J usage is TRBJ1-5; D possibly corresponds to TRBD1 (6 bases). The CDR3 length is 12 residues. CDR1 and CDR2 from the germline V gene are MNHNY and SVGAGI (reference sequence). V was trimmed by 6 bases and J by 9 bases, leaving 12 bases between them.

This clone was counted a single time. V and J are TRBV11-3 and TRBJ1-1; D remains unclear. CDR1 is SGHNT and CDR2 is YENEEA in the germline V gene. Trimming left V 3 bases short and J 4 bases short, with 18 bases between. The CDR3 length is 16 residues. CDR3 amino acids: CASSFFKSARGTEAFF. The CDR3 coding sequence is TGTGCCAGCAGCTTTTTCAAATCGGCCAGAGGCACTGAAGCTTTCTTT.